This TCR beta chain was identified in a study of T cell repertoires in cytomegalovirus infection. In regard to this clonotype: Its matching antigen is unknown.

TCRdb used MiXCR to reprocess the reads, holding one entry per CDR3 protein. Among some 500,000 distinct CDR3 sequences listed, over 35% were seen once. The source of this sequence is a human donor in good health (CMV status not recorded). Some clones in this sample may be carry-over from other donors' samples. The sequences come from cultured PBMCs, collected from culture after CMV antigen stimulation.

For the CDR3, the DNA is TGTGCCAGCAGCCAAGGACAGGGCGAACAAGAGACCCAGTACTTC. It codes for CASSQGQGEQETQYF. V usage is TRBV7-6 and J usage is TRBJ2-5; the match to TRBD1 covers 8 bases. Germline V gene sequence: CDR1 SGHVS, CDR2 FNYEAQ. This CDR3 comprises 15 residues. V shed 5 bases, J shed 2 bases, and the junction held 7 bases outside the gene matches.